The rows below give T cell receptor beta chains drawn from one sample of a study of blood T cell repertoires in COVID-19. The method was immunoSEQ multiplex PCR; TCRdb's version includes in-frame clones alone and lacks a portion of them. The data contain under 250,000 clones, around 83% of them singletons. Sequenced: peripheral blood. The receptor source for this set is an elderly man with acute or convalescent COVID-19. Both conserved end residues are part of each CDR3. A D gene is named only where the DNA matches it firmly. Some rows have no size entry. The others give once, few or many, or a class for an expanded clone.

>TRBD2|.|TRBJ2-7|TRBV7-9
CASSILAGPPYEQYF
TGTGCCAGCAGCATATTAGCGGGGCCGCCGTACGAGCAGTACTTC
>TRBD2|.|TRBJ2-3|TRBV24-1
CATSDYRLAGGTDTQYF
TGTGCCACCAGTGATTACCGACTAGCGGGAGGTACAGATACGCAGTATTTT
>.|once|TRBJ1-5|TRBV30
CAWSVRGRGGQPQHF
TGTGCCTGGAGTGTACGGGGGAGGGGAGGTCAGCCCCAGCATTTT
>TRBD1|.|TRBJ1-1|TRBV19
CASSIISTGPGTEAFF
TGTGCCAGTAGTATAATATCGACAGGGCCGGGGACTGAAGCTTTCTTT
>.|.|TRBJ1-2|TRBV7-3
CASSPSVNYGYTF
TGTGCCAGCAGTCCTAGTGTTAACTATGGCTACACCTTC
>.|.|TRBJ1-1|TRBV12-3/TRBV12-4
CASTMRTPLEAFF
TGTGCCAGCACCATGAGGACTCCTCTTGAAGCTTTCTTT
>.|.|TRBJ2-3|TRBV24-1
CATGTSLSTDTQYF
TGTGCCACCGGTACGAGCCTTAGCACAGATACGCAGTATTTT
>.|.|TRBJ2-1|TRBV2
CASSEWVRGNEQFF
TGTGCCAGCAGTGAATGGGTCAGGGGCAATGAGCAGTTCTTC
>.|.|TRBJ2-3|TRBV28
CASSLRGAGTDTQYF
TGTGCCAGCAGCCTCAGGGGCGCCGGCACAGATACGCAGTATTTT
>.|.|TRBJ1-1|TRBV19
CASSEGVGQGGTEAFF
TGTGCCAGTAGTGAAGGGGTGGGGCAGGGTGGCACTGAAGCTTTCTTT
>TRBD2|few|TRBJ2-2|TRBV9
CASSDRTSGRDPNTGELFF
TGTGCCAGCAGCGACCGGACTAGCGGGAGGGATCCGAACACCGGGGAGCTGTTTTTT
>.|once|TRBJ1-5|TRBV19
CASSIVGGAKPQHF
TGTGCCAGTAGTATAGTCGGGGGAGCTAAGCCCCAGCATTTT
>TRBD1|.|TRBJ1-5|TRBV2
CASSVGTGGNQPQHF
TGTGCCAGCAGTGTAGGGACAGGGGGAAATCAGCCCCAGCATTTT
>.|.|TRBJ2-6|TRBV6-4
CASRSTGANVLTF
TGTGCCAGCAGGAGTACTGGGGCCAACGTCCTGACTTTC
>.|.|TRBJ2-7|TRBV21-1
CASSKTKPFWTGWDEQYF
TGTGCCAGCAGCAAAACGAAACCTTTTTGGACAGGGTGGGACGAGCAGTACTTC
>.|.|TRBJ1-2|TRBV28
CASRTTGTNYGYTF
TGTGCCAGCAGGACGACTGGAACTAACTATGGCTACACCTTC
>TRBD1|.|TRBJ1-3|TRBV19
CASSINSGTGRRGNTIYF
TGTGCCAGTAGTATTAATTCTGGGACAGGGCGTCGCGGAAACACCATATATTTT
>.|.|TRBJ1-1|TRBV29-1
CSAGRGAEAFF
TGCAGCGCTGGACGGGGGGCTGAAGCTTTCTTT
>TRBD1|.|TRBJ2-7|TRBV28
CASSDPPRGHYEQYF
TGTGCCAGCAGTGACCCCCCCAGGGGGCATTACGAGCAGTACTTC
>TRBD1|.|TRBJ1-5|TRBV5-1
CASSPGQGNQPQHF
TGCGCCAGCAGCCCGGGACAGGGCAATCAGCCCCAGCATTTT
>TRBD2|.|TRBJ2-2|TRBV4-2
CASSQIAGVHTGELFF
TGTGCCAGCAGCCAAATAGCGGGGGTCCACACCGGGGAGCTGTTTTTT
>.|few|TRBJ1-1|TRBV19
CASSIDRNTEAFF
TGTGCCAGTAGTATTGACAGGAACACTGAAGCTTTCTTT
>TRBD1|.|TRBJ1-6|TRBV5-4
CASSWGRTGDSPLHF
TGTGCCAGCAGCTGGGGAAGGACAGGAGATTCACCCCTCCACTTT
>TRBD2|.|TRBJ2-7|TRBV20-1
CSASSSSGGSYEQYF
TGCAGTGCTAGTTCGAGTAGCGGGGGCTCCTACGAGCAGTACTTC
>.|few|TRBJ1-2|TRBV11-3
CASSLILISGTNYGYTF
TGTGCCAGCAGCTTGATTCTCATCTCCGGTACTAACTATGGCTACACCTTC
>.|.|TRBJ2-3|TRBV15
CATSRAPGETDTQYF
TGTGCCACCAGCAGAGCTCCGGGAGAGACAGATACGCAGTATTTT
>.|.|TRBJ1-1|TRBV19
CASSIDVRYTEAFF
TGTGCCAGTAGTATAGACGTCAGATACACTGAAGCTTTCTTT
>.|.|TRBJ2-7|TRBV2
CARSSPGTLSYEQYF
TGTGCCAGAAGCTCTCCCGGGACACTTTCCTACGAGCAGTACTTC
>.|.|TRBJ2-3|TRBV18
CASSPGGTDTQYF
TGTGCCAGCTCCCCGGGGGGCACAGATACGCAGTATTTT
>.|.|TRBJ1-4|TRBV30
CAWTFGGRLNEKLFF
TGTGCCTGGACCTTCGGGGGGCGGCTGAATGAAAAACTGTTTTTT
>TRBD2|few|TRBJ2-3|TRBV27
CASTRGEGGTDTQYF
TGTGCCAGCACCCGGGGGGAGGGAGGCACAGATACGCAGTATTTT
>.|.|TRBJ1-6|TRBV28
CASSLGHQPLALHF
TGTGCCAGCAGTTTAGGGCATCAACCGTTGGCCCTCCACTTT
>TRBD1|.|TRBJ1-5|TRBV20-1
CSASPSQGAGQPQHF
TGCAGTGCTAGTCCCTCACAGGGGGCCGGGCAGCCCCAGCATTTT
>TRBD1|.|TRBJ1-4|TRBV4-2
CASSQDGTGIEKLFF
TGTGCCAGCAGCCAAGACGGGACAGGGATCGAAAAACTGTTTTTT
>TRBD1|once|TRBJ1-2|TRBV7-9
CASSHLTGGYGYTF
TGTGCCAGCAGCCATTTGACAGGGGGCTATGGCTACACCTTC
>.|.|TRBJ1-3|TRBV7-9
CASSLVQPISGNTIYF
TGTGCCAGCAGCTTAGTACAGCCTATCTCTGGAAACACCATATATTTT
>.|.|TRBJ1-4|TRBV15
CATSAMGGGRREKLFF
TGTGCCACCAGCGCGATGGGAGGGGGGCGAAGGGAAAAACTGTTTTTT
>TRBD1|once|TRBJ2-1|TRBV28
CASSSAGTGYNEQFF
TGTGCCAGCAGCTCCGCCGGGACAGGATACAATGAGCAGTTCTTC
>TRBD2|.|TRBJ2-5|TRBV3-1/TRBV3-2
CASSQVGGDETQYF
TGTGCCAGCAGCCAAGTGGGGGGGGATGAGACCCAGTACTTC
>TRBD1|.|TRBJ2-5|TRBV5-8
CASSSGQGRVQETQYF
TGTGCCAGCAGCTCGGGACAGGGGAGGGTCCAAGAGACCCAGTACTTC